The sequence of this T cell receptor (beta chain) was determined in a study of cytomegalovirus exposure and HLA in healthy donors. Whole-study context: When 350 to 400 donors were genotyped, over 80% of them were found to fall in the Caucasian-associated ancestry cluster.

The PCR was carried out with 60 Vbeta primers and 13 Jbeta primers. TCRdb keeps only in-frame clones here, not all; method: immunoSEQ multiplex PCR. The sample consists of approximately 100,000 clones, roughly 70% of them appearing once. Concerning this clone: The antigen is unknown.

V was cut by 2 bases and J by 0 bases, with 11 bases left in between. The germline gives CDR1 SGHNT, CDR2 YYREEE (reference sequence). This CDR3 has 16 residues. Overall study results and limits: TCR beta sequences reportedly predicted the HLA-A and HLA-B alleles of most subjects accurately. At a 0.05 false discovery rate, a later analysis found approximately 15,000 TCR beta sequences to be associated with HLA alleles. Follow-up analysis later connected one missense variant in DCLRE1C with trimming of TCR beta V- and J-genes.

The V call is TRBV5-4, the J call TRBJ1-4; no clear D. The receptor comes from a male donor in good health and CMV-seropositive. The specimen was PBMCs. CDR3 sequence: CASSLGAMATNEKLFF. The DNA for the CDR3 is TGTGCCAGCAGCTTAGGAGCAATGGCAACTAATGAAAAACTGTTTTTT.